The present T cell receptor (beta chain) was sequenced within a study of blood T cells in healthy people across ages. Germline CDR1 reads MNHNS; CDR2 reads SASEGT. The V and J ends lost 0 bases and 7 bases respectively, with 9 bases between them. The length of the CDR3 is 13 residues. Study-wide results and caveats: A strong correlation was found between TCR beta diversity and the percentage of naive T cells.

The table lists this clonotype with a few counts. Antigen: not known. It was with a sample-barcoded 5' primer and a J-beta primer mix that a second PCR of roughly 7 to 12 cycles was run. TCRdb processed the 5' RACE reads anew with MiXCR; each CDR3 protein has one entry. The repertoire holds 600,000 or so distinct CDR3 sequences, with about 30% as singletons. The chain is built from TRBV6-1 and TRBJ1-1; D remains unclear. The sample taken for sequencing was blood. The clonotype comes from an elderly woman in good health. Here the CDR3 DNA reads TGTGCCAGCAGTGAAGCGGAGGTAGTTGAAGCTTTCTTT. Translating gives CASSEAEVVEAFF.